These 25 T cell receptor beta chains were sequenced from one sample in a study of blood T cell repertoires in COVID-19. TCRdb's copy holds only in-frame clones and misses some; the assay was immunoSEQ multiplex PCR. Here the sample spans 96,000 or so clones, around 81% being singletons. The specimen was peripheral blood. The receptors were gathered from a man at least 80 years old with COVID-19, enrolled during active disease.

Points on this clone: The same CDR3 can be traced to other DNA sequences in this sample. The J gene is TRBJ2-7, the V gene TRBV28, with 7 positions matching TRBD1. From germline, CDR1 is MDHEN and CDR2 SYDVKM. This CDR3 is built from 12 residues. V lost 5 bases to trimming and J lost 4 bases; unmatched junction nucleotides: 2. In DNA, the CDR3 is TGTGCCAGCAGTCTACAGGGGTACGAGCAGTACTTC. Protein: CASSLQGYEQYF.

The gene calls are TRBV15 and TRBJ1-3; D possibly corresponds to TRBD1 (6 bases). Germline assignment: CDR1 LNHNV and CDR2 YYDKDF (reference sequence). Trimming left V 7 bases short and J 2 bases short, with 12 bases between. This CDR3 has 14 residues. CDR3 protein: CATTRGGTGNTIYF. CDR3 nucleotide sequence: TGTGCCACCACCCGGGGGGGCACTGGAAACACCATATATTTT. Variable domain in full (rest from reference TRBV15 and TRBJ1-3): DAMVIQNPRYQVTQFGKPVTLSCSQTLNHNVMYWYQQKSSQAPKLLFHYYDKDFNNEADTPDNFQSRRPNTSFCFLDIRSPGLGDTAMYLCATTRGGTGNTIYFGEGSWLTVV.

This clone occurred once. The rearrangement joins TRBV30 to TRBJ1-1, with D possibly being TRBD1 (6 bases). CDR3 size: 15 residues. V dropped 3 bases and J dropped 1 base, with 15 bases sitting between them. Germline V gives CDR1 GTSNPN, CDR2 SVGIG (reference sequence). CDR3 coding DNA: TGTGCCTGGAGCAATAAGGGGACAACGAACACTGAAGCTTTCTTT. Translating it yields CAWSNKGTTNTEAFF.

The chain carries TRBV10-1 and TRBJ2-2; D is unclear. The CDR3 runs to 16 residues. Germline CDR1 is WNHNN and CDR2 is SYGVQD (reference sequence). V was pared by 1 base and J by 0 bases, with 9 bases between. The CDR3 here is CASSEWVASNTGELFF. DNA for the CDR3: TGCGCCAGCAGTGAGTGGGTAGCTTCGAACACCGGGGAGCTGTTTTTT.

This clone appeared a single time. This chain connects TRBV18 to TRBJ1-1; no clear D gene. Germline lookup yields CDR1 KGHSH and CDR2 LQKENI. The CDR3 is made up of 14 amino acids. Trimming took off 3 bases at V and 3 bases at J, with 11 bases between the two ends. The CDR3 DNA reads TGTGCCAGCTCACCTCACGGAGGAGACACTGAAGCTTTCTTT. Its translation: CASSPHGGDTEAFF.

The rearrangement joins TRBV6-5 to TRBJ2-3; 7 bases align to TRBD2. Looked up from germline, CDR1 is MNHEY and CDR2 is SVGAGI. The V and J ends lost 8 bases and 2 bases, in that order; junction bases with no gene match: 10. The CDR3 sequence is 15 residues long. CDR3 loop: CASGGTRDYTDTQYF. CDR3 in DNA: TGTGCCAGCGGCGGGACGCGGGACTACACAGATACGCAGTATTTT.

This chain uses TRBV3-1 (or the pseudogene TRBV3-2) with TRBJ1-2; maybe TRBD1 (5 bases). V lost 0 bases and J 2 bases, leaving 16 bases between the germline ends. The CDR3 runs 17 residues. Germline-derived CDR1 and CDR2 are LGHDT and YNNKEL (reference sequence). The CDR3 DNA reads TGTGCCAGCAGCCAAGACCTCTTCGGGACTCCCAACTATGGCTACACCTTC. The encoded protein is CASSQDLFGTPNYGYTF.

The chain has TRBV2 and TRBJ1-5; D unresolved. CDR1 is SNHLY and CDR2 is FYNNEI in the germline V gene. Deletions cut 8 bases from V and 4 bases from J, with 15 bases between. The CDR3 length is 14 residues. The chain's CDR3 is CASALYQANQPQHF. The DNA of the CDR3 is TGTGCCAGCGCCCTATACCAAGCTAATCAGCCCCAGCATTTT.

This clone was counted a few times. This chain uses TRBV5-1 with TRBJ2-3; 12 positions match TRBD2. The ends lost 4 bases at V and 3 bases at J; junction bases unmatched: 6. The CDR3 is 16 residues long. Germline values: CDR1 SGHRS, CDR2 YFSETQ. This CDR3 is CASSAAGTSGTDTQYF. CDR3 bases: TGCGCCAGCAGCGCTGCCGGGACTAGCGGGACAGATACGCAGTATTTT.

The CDR3 is CASSFQAETQYF. CDR3 coding DNA: TGTGCCAGCAGCTTCCAGGCAGAGACCCAGTACTTC. V and J are TRBV7-9 and TRBJ2-5; no reliable D call. Between the trimmed V and J ends, which lost 3 bases and 4 bases, there was a span of 6 bases. There are 12 residues in the CDR3. Germline V gene lookup returns CDR1 SEHNR and CDR2 FQNEAQ (reference sequence).

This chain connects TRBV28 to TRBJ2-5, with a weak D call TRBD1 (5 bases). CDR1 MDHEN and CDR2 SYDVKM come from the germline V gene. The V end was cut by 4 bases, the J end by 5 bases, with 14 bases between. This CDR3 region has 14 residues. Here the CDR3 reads CASSSTGRGETQYF. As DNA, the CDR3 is TGTGCCAGCAGTTCAACAGGTCGAGGTGAGACCCAGTACTTC.

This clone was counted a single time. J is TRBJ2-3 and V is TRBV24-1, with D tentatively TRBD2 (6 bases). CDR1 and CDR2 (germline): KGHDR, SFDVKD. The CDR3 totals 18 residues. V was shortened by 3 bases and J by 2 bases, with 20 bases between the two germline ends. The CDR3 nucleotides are TGTGCCACCAGTGATCCCCGGCCCCAGGGAGGAGACACAGATACGCAGTATTTT. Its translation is CATSDPRPQGGDTDTQYF.

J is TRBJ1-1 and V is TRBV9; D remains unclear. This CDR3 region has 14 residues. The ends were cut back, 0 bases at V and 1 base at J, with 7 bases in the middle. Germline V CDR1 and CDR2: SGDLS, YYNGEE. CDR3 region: CASSVVAGNTEAFF. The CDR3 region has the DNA TGTGCCAGCAGCGTAGTGGCAGGGAACACTGAAGCTTTCTTT. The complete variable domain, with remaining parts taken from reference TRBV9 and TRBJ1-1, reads DSGVTQTPKHLITATGQRVTLRCSPRSGDLSVYWYQQSLDQGLQFLIQYYNGEERAKGNILERFSAQQFPDLHSELNLSSLELGDSALYFCASSVVAGNTEAFFGQGTRLTVV.

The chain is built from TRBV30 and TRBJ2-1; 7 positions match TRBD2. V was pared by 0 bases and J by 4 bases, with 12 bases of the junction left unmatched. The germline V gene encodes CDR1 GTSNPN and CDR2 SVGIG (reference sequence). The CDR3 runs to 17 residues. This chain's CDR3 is CAWSVPGGGPSYNEQFF. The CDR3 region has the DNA TGTGCCTGGAGTGTACCGGGGGGAGGGCCTTCTTACAATGAGCAGTTCTTC.

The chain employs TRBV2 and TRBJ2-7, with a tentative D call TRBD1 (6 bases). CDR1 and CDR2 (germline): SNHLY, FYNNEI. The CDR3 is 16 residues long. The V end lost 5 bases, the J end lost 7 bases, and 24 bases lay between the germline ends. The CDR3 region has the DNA TGTGCCAGCAGTCAAGTGAGGACAGCCATTTCGGGGGAGCAGTACTTC. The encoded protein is CASSQVRTAISGEQYF.

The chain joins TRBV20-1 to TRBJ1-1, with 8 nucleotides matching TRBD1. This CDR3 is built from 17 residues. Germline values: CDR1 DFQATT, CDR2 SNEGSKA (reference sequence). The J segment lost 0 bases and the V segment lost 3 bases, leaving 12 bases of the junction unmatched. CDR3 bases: TGCAGTGCTAGTGCAGGGGGCGGGGGAATGTTGAACACTGAAGCTTTCTTT. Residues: CSASAGGGGMLNTEAFF.

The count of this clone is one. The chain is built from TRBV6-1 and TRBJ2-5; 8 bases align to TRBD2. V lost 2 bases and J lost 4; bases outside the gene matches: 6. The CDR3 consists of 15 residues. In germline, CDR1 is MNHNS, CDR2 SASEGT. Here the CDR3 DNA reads TGTGCCAGCAGTGAATTGGGACTAGGTGGAGAGACCCAGTACTTC. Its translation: CASSELGLGGETQYF.

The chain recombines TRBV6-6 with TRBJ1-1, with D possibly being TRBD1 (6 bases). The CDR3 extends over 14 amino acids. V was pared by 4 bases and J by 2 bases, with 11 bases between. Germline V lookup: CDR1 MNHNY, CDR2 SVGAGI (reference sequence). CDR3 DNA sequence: TGTGCCAGCAGTTTCGACAGGACTAACACTGAAGCTTTCTTT. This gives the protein CASSFDRTNTEAFF.

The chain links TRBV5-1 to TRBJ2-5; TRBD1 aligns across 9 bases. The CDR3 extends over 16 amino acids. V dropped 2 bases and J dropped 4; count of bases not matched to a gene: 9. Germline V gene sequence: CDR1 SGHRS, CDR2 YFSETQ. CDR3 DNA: TGCGCCAGCAGCTTTACGGGACAGGGTGGAGGAGAGACCCAGTACTTC. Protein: CASSFTGQGGGETQYF.

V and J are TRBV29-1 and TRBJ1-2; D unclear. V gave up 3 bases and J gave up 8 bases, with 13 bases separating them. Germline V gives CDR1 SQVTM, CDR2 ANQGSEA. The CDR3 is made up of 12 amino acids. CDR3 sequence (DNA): TGCAGCGTTGACCCGGGAGGGAAGGGCTACACCTTC. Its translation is CSVDPGGKGYTF. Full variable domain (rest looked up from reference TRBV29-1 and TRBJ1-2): SAVISQKPSRDICQRGTSLTIQCQVDSQVTMMFWYRQQPGQSLTLIATANQGSEATYESGFVIDKFPISRPNLTFSTLTVSNMSPEDSSIYLCSVDPGGKGYTFGSGTRLTVV.

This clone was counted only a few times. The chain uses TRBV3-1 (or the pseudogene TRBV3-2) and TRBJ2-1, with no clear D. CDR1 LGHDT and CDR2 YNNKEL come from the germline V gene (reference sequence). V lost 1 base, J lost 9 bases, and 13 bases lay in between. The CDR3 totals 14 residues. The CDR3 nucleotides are TGTGCCAGCAGCCAAGTTCCCAGAACCACTGAGCAGTTCTTC. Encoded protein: CASSQVPRTTEQFF.

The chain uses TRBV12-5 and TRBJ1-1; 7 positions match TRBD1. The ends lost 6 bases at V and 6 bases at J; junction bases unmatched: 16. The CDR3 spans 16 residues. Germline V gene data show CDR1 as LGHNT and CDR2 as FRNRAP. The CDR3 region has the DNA TGTGCTAGTGGAGACAGACTCACAGGGGTCCTACCTGAAGCTTTCTTT. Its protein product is CASGDRLTGVLPEAFF.

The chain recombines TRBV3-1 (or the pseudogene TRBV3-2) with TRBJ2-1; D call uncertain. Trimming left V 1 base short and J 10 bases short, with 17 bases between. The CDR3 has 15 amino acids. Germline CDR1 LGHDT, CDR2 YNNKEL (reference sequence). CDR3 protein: CASSQGILPNSEQFF. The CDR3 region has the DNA TGTGCCAGCAGCCAAGGAATACTCCCGAATTCAGAGCAGTTCTTC.

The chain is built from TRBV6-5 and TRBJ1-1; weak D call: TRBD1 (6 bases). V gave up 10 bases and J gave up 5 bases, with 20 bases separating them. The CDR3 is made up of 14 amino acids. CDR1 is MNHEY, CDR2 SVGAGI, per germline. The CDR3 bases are TGTGCCACCACCCGGGGGGGGGCGGGAACTGAAGCTTTCTTT. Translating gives CATTRGGAGTEAFF.

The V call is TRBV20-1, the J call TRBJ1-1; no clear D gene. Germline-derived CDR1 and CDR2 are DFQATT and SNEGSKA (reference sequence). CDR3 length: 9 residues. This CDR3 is CTVSTEAFF. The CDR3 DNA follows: TGCACAGTGTCCACTGAAGCTTTCTTT.